This TCR beta chain was recovered during a study of HIV-infected patients and healthy controls. Study outcomes and limitations: CMV-associated CDR3s mostly grew nonsignificantly during therapy, while HIV-associated CDR3s declined significantly. Compared with healthy controls, HIV-infected patients showed less CDR3 sharing between individuals.

A note on this clonotype: Its antigen is still unknown.

No cell fractionation was done, so the repertoire covers all unsorted peripheral blood T cells. The RNA source was an approximately 2.4 ml peripheral blood draw. Trimming took 1 base from V and 0 from J, leaving 10 bases between them. Germline V gene sequence: CDR1 DFQATT, CDR2 SNEGSKA (reference sequence). The CDR3 totals 14 residues. Reverse transcription used about 500 ng RNA and constant-region primers for alpha and beta. Separate chain-specific third strand synthesis with multiplexing indices produced the alpha and beta libraries. TCRdb recomputed calls from the 5' RACE reads with MiXCR, one row per CDR3 protein. This sample has around 19,000 distinct CDR3 sequences, with about 8.9% found just once.

The receptor comes from an adult in good health. The chain is built from TRBV20-1 and TRBJ2-7; D ambiguous. The source material was blood. This CDR3 is CSARVSLHSYEQYF. Here the CDR3 DNA reads TGCAGTGCTAGAGTTAGTCTTCACTCCTACGAGCAGTACTTC.